These 31 T cell receptor beta chains originate from one sample sequenced in a study of siplizumab effects on memory and regulatory T cells. The protocol was immunoSEQ multiplex PCR, while the TCRdb copy is restricted to in-frame clones and leaves out a portion. The data show about 97,000 clones, about 94% seen once. The sample comprised CD4+ T cells sorted from blood. The receptors stem from a human donor in good health.

The chain recombines TRBV28 with TRBJ2-6; D assignment may be TRBD1 or TRBD2 (5 bases each). This CDR3 is 16 amino acids long. V lost 5 bases and J 0 bases, leaving 11 bases between the germline ends. Germline CDR1 reads MDHEN; CDR2 reads SYDVKM. The CDR3 loop reads CASSPGRNSGANVLTF. CDR3 bases: TGTGCCAGCAGTCCGGGACGTAACTCTGGGGCCAACGTCCTGACTTTC.

The chain has TRBV19 and TRBJ1-4; 7 bases fit TRBD1. CDR1 is LNHDA, CDR2 SQIVND, per germline (reference sequence). The CDR3 covers 16 residues. The V and J ends lost 7 bases and 0 bases, in that order; junction bases with no gene match: 8. In DNA, the CDR3 is TGTGCCAGTACAGGGGGTAGAGGGGCAACTAATGAAAAACTGTTTTTT. It encodes CASTGGRGATNEKLFF.

The chain carries TRBV7-3 and TRBJ2-3, with D tentatively TRBD2 (6 bases). This CDR3 is 15 amino acids long. Trimming removed 1 base at V and 3 bases at J, with 11 bases between. Germline values: CDR1 SGHTA, CDR2 FQGTGA. Here the CDR3 DNA reads TGTGCCAGCAGCTTAAGGGGCGGGATTACAGATACGCAGTATTTT. This encodes CASSLRGGITDTQYF.

J is TRBJ2-2 and V is TRBV7-2, with D unclear. The V gene's germline CDR1 is SGHTA and CDR2 FQGNSA. CDR3 length: 12 amino acids. Trimming left V 5 bases short and J 4 bases short, with 5 bases between. The CDR3 reads CASSVGTGELFF. The CDR3 coding sequence is TGTGCCAGCAGCGTCGGCACCGGGGAGCTGTTTTTT.

J is TRBJ2-5 and V is TRBV13; TRBD1 matches 9 bases. The length of the CDR3 is 18 residues. Germline CDR1 and CDR2: PRHDT and FYEKMQ (reference sequence). V shed 4 bases, J shed 5 bases, and the junction held 17 bases outside the gene matches. Here the CDR3 DNA reads TGTGCCAGCAGCTCGGGAGGTAGAGGACAGGGGCAGGGGGAGACCCAGTACTTC. Residues: CASSSGGRGQGQGETQYF.

The chain employs TRBV6-5 and TRBJ2-7, with TRBD1 identical over 8 bases. The germline V gene has CDR1 MNHEY and CDR2 SVGAGI. The length of the CDR3 is 13 residues. Germline trimming cut 6 bases from V and 5 bases from J; bases unmatched to any gene: 6. The CDR3 DNA reads as TGTGCCAGCAGCCGGACGACAGGGGACGAGCAGTACTTC. Protein: CASSRTTGDEQYF.

The chain couples TRBV6-1 to TRBJ1-5; 7 bases are a match to TRBD1. Germline CDR1 and CDR2: MNHNS and SASEGT. This CDR3 has 13 residues. Trimming at V came to 8 bases and at J to 0 bases, leaving 1 base not matched to a gene. CDR3 sequence reads: CASGTDSNQPQHF. CDR3 bases: TGTGCCAGCGGGACAGATAGCAATCAGCCCCAGCATTTT.

V gene TRBV7-8 combines with J gene TRBJ2-7, with 12 bases identical to TRBD1. The junction had 16 bases not matched to a gene; V was cut back by 4 bases and J by 6 bases. The CDR3 covers 18 residues. Germline V gives CDR1 SGHVS, CDR2 FQNEAQ. CDR3 DNA sequence: TGTGCCAGCAGCTGGGAAACTCCAACCGGGACAGGGGGCATCGAGCAGTACTTC. Protein sequence: CASSWETPTGTGGIEQYF.

This clone was counted between two and nine times. The chain links TRBV10-3 to TRBJ1-1; D ambiguous. This CDR3 comprises 11 residues. Germline V gene sequence: CDR1 ENHRY, CDR2 SYGVKD. Trimming stripped 6 bases from V and 7 bases from J, with 9 bases between. The CDR3 here is CAIRQVDEAFF. CDR3 in DNA: TGTGCCATCAGGCAGGTAGATGAAGCTTTCTTT.

The V and J genes are TRBV7-8 and TRBJ1-4; a possible D gene is TRBD1 (5 bases). The germline V gene encodes CDR1 SGHVS and CDR2 FQNEAQ. Trimming took 4 bases from V and 4 from J, leaving 10 bases between them. CDR3 length: 14 residues. For the CDR3, the DNA is TGTGCCAGCAGCTGGGGGACGGTTAATGAAAAACTGTTTTTT. It specifies CASSWGTVNEKLFF.

This clone was observed a single time. The chain joins TRBV11-3 to TRBJ2-1; no reliable D call. This CDR3 region has 11 residues. The germline CDR1 and CDR2 sequences are SGHNT and YENEEA. V lost 1 base to trimming and J lost 12 bases, with 7 bases between them. The CDR3 spells CASSLGPMQFF. CDR3 sequence (DNA): TGTGCCAGCAGCTTAGGGCCGATGCAGTTCTTC.

This clone was detected only once. The J gene is TRBJ2-5, the V gene TRBV12-5; possible D gene TRBD2, 5 bases. The CDR3 totals 14 residues. The V gene's germline CDR1 is LGHNT and CDR2 FRNRAP. With 7 bases removed from V and 0 bases from J, the gap between germline ends came to 12 bases. The CDR3 DNA is TGTGCTAGTGCCCGCGAGGGATACCAAGAGACCCAGTACTTC. Translation gives CASAREGYQETQYF. The full variable domain, its missing parts supplied by reference TRBV12-5 and TRBJ2-5, is DARVTQTPRHKVTEMGQEVTMRCQPILGHNTVFWYRQTMMQGLELLAYFRNRAPLDDSGMPKDRFSAEMPDATLATLKIQPSEPRDSAVYFCASAREGYQETQYFGPGTRLLVL.

V gene TRBV9 combines with J gene TRBJ2-3; D tentatively fits TRBD1 or TRBD2 (5 bases each). Trimming removed 0 bases from V and 9 bases from J, with 17 bases in between. Germline V CDR1 and CDR2: SGDLS, YYNGEE. The CDR3 has 15 amino acids. For the CDR3, the DNA is TGTGCCAGCAGCGTAGTCGGGGAAGGGACGGGAACGCAGTATTTT. This sequence encodes CASSVVGEGTGTQYF.

This clone was observed once. This chain connects TRBV4-1 to TRBJ2-3; TRBD1 matches at 8 bases. Per germline, CDR1 MGHRA and CDR2 YSYEKL. The CDR3 extends over 16 amino acids. V dropped 0 bases and J dropped 5; count of bases not matched to a gene: 7. In DNA, the CDR3 is TGCGCCAGCAGCCAAGAAGGCAGGGGGCAAGTAGATACGCAGTATTTT. It specifies CASSQEGRGQVDTQYF.

To note about this clone: One end of the junction does not line up with germline, which may come from a read error. The V and J genes are TRBV5-4 and TRBJ2-3, with D possibly being TRBD2 (5 bases). CDR3 length equals 13 residues. The germline gives CDR1 SGHNT, CDR2 YYREEE (reference sequence). The CDR3, as DNA: TGTGCAAGCAGCGGTCCCTACACAGATACGCAGTATTTT. It encodes CASSGPYTDTQYF.

V gene TRBV28 combines with J gene TRBJ2-7; TRBD2 agrees at 11 bases. The CDR3 is 15 amino acids. V shed 9 bases, J shed 1 base, and the junction held 8 bases outside the gene matches. CDR1 is MDHEN, CDR2 SYDVKM, per germline. The CDR3 DNA sequence: TGTGCCAGTCTTACTACTAGCGGGAGTTCCTACGAGCAGTACTTC. Encoded protein: CASLTTSGSSYEQYF. Supplemented by reference TRBV28 and TRBJ2-7, the full variable domain reads DVKVTQSSRYLVKRTGEKVFLECVQDMDHENMFWYRQDPGLGLRLIYFSYDVKMKEKGDIPEGYSVSREKKERFSLILESASTNQTSMYLCASLTTSGSSYEQYFGPGTRLTVT.

The chain has TRBV20-1 and TRBJ2-7; D is uncertain. The V gene lost 5 bases and the J gene lost 5 bases, with 10 bases spanning the gap. This CDR3 is built from 11 residues. Per germline, CDR1 DFQATT and CDR2 SNEGSKA (reference sequence). The CDR3 region has the DNA TGCAGTGCTCCGCAGGTTAACGAGCAGTACTTC. This translates into CSAPQVNEQYF.

This clone is a singleton in its sample. The chain carries TRBV7-9 and TRBJ2-5; D uncertain. Germline V lookup: CDR1 SEHNR, CDR2 FQNEAQ (reference sequence). The V and J ends lost 5 bases and 1 base respectively, with 11 bases between them. The CDR3 is made up of 14 amino acids. CDR3 sequence reads: CASSERSPQETQYF. In DNA, the CDR3 is TGTGCCAGCAGCGAGCGCAGTCCCCAAGAGACCCAGTACTTC.

V gene TRBV4-2 combines with J gene TRBJ2-1; TRBD1 agrees at 7 bases. The V and J ends lost 4 bases and 9 bases, in that order; junction bases with no gene match: 9. The V gene's germline CDR1 is LGHNA and CDR2 YNFKEQ. The CDR3 has 14 residues. CDR3 in DNA: TGTGCCAGCAGCCCCTTAGGGGGCGGAGGTGAGCAGTTCTTC. Residues: CASSPLGGGGEQFF.

The chain is built from TRBV19 and TRBJ2-7, with D unclear. Deletions cut 1 base from V and 6 bases from J, with 10 bases between. This CDR3 has 13 residues. Germline V gene sequence: CDR1 LNHDA, CDR2 SQIVND (reference sequence). CDR3 protein: CASSIARRGEQYF. In DNA form, the CDR3 reads TGTGCCAGTAGTATAGCTAGAAGAGGCGAGCAGTACTTC.

The chain uses TRBV7-3 and TRBJ1-1; 7 bases map to TRBD1. V lost 4 bases to trimming and J lost 7 bases; unmatched junction nucleotides: 3. Looked up from germline, CDR1 is SGHTA and CDR2 is FQGTGA. The CDR3 spans 12 residues. The CDR3 loop reads CASSSPGGEAFF. For the CDR3, the DNA is TGTGCCAGCAGCTCCCCAGGGGGTGAAGCTTTCTTT.

The chain couples TRBV9 to TRBJ2-5; D possibly corresponds to TRBD2 (6 bases). The germline V gene encodes CDR1 SGDLS and CDR2 YYNGEE. The V gene lost 2 bases and the J gene lost 4 bases, with 12 bases spanning the gap. CDR3 length: 14 residues. The CDR3 reads CASSVAIGGETQYF. CDR3 DNA sequence: TGTGCCAGCAGCGTCGCTATCGGGGGAGAGACCCAGTACTTC.

This chain joins TRBV28 and TRBJ2-7; the match to TRBD2 covers 10 bases. Germline V gene data show CDR1 as MDHEN and CDR2 as SYDVKM. The CDR3 runs 14 residues. V shed 5 bases, J shed 3 bases, and the junction held 4 bases outside the gene matches. CDR3 sequence: CASSLAGVGYEQYF. The DNA of the CDR3 is TGTGCCAGCAGTCTAGCGGGAGTAGGCTACGAGCAGTACTTC.

The chain employs TRBV6-1 and TRBJ2-7, with unresolved D. The CDR3 contains 16 residues. Trimming took 3 bases from V and 0 from J, leaving 15 bases between them. The germline V gene has CDR1 MNHNS and CDR2 SASEGT. This chain's CDR3 is CASSDIPGHSSYEQYF. For the CDR3, the DNA is TGTGCCAGCAGTGACATTCCGGGCCATAGCTCCTACGAGCAGTACTTC.

V usage is TRBV30 and J usage is TRBJ2-7, with no clear D. This CDR3 is 13 amino acids long. The V gene lost 2 bases and the J gene lost 3 bases, with 11 bases spanning the gap. Germline V lookup: CDR1 GTSNPN, CDR2 SVGIG (reference sequence). The CDR3 spells CAWSKGRSYEQYF. The CDR3 DNA reads as TGTGCCTGGAGTAAGGGCCGGAGCTACGAGCAGTACTTC.

The gene calls are TRBV18 and TRBJ1-1; no reliable D call. From germline, CDR1 is KGHSH and CDR2 LQKENI. CDR3 length: 13 amino acids. V lost 10 bases, J lost 0 bases, and 12 bases lay in between. Written as DNA, the CDR3 is TGTGCCACGACGGACGGCATGAACACTGAAGCTTTCTTT. Translation gives CATTDGMNTEAFF.

The chain has TRBV6-6 and TRBJ2-5; D is ambiguous. This CDR3 has 14 residues. Germline V gives CDR1 MNHNY, CDR2 SVGAGI (reference sequence). V lost 1 base and J lost 2, with 8 bases in between. The CDR3 loop reads CASSYLQIQETQYF. The CDR3 DNA reads TGTGCCAGCAGTTACTTACAAATTCAAGAGACCCAGTACTTC.

This chain joins TRBV28 and TRBJ2-5; possibly TRBD2 for D (5 bases). In germline, CDR1 is MDHEN, CDR2 SYDVKM. With 5 bases removed from V and 5 bases from J, the gap between germline ends came to 15 bases. CDR3 length: 14 residues. CDR3 loop: CASSPYYRRETQYF. CDR3 sequence (DNA): TGTGCCAGCAGTCCCTATTATCGGAGGGAGACCCAGTACTTC. The complete variable domain, with remaining parts taken from reference TRBV28 and TRBJ2-5, reads DVKVTQSSRYLVKRTGEKVFLECVQDMDHENMFWYRQDPGLGLRLIYFSYDVKMKEKGDIPEGYSVSREKKERFSLILESASTNQTSMYLCASSPYYRRETQYFGPGTRLLVL.

The J gene is TRBJ2-2, the V gene TRBV19, with 8 bases that match TRBD1. From germline, CDR1 is LNHDA and CDR2 SQIVND (reference sequence). The CDR3 runs 15 residues. Trimming removed 4 bases from V and 2 bases from J; junction bases left unmatched: 3. The CDR3 is CASSTQGANTGELFF. CDR3 DNA: TGTGCCAGTAGTACCCAGGGGGCTAACACCGGGGAGCTGTTTTTT. Combining the CDR3 with reference TRBV19 and TRBJ2-2 gives the whole variable domain DGGITQSPKYLFRKEGQNVTLSCEQNLNHDAMYWYRQDPGQGLRLIYYSQIVNDFQKGDIAEGYSVSREKKESFPLTVTSAQKNPTAFYLCASSTQGANTGELFFGEGSRLTVL.

The CDR3 nucleotides are TGTGCCAGTAGTGTGACAGGTTCGGGTCAGCCCCAGCATTTT. It translates to CASSVTGSGQPQHF. The genes are TRBV19 and TRBJ1-5; D perhaps matches TRBD1 (6 bases). The V and J ends lost 5 bases and 6 bases respectively, with 14 bases between them. This CDR3 contains 14 residues. The germline CDR1 and CDR2 sequences are LNHDA and SQIVND (reference sequence).

This rearrangement joins TRBV9 to TRBJ2-7; 8 bases match TRBD1. J was trimmed by 5 bases and V by 1 base; bases with no gene match: 5. CDR1 and CDR2 from the germline V gene are SGDLS and YYNGEE. The CDR3 totals 14 residues. The CDR3 here is CASSVRNRGDEQYF. The CDR3 DNA reads TGTGCCAGCAGCGTAAGAAACAGGGGGGACGAGCAGTACTTC. The full variable domain, completed using reference TRBV9 and TRBJ2-7, is DSGVTQTPKHLITATGQRVTLRCSPRSGDLSVYWYQQSLDQGLQFLIQYYNGEERAKGNILERFSAQQFPDLHSELNLSSLELGDSALYFCASSVRNRGDEQYFGPGTRLTVT.